Presented here are 31 T cell receptor beta chains from one specimen sequenced in a study of cytomegalovirus exposure and HLA in healthy donors. Primers: 60 Vbeta forward and 13 Jbeta reverse. Profiled with immunoSEQ multiplex PCR; TCRdb holds only in-frame clones, not every one. The sample yields approximately 150,000 clones, 60% to 80% seen once. Sequenced sample: PBMCs. The receptors stem from a middle-aged man in good health and CMV-seropositive.

The chain couples TRBV30 to TRBJ1-4; D is possibly TRBD1 (6 bases). The CDR3 sequence is 13 residues long. CDR1 and CDR2 from the germline V gene are GTSNPN and SVGIG (reference sequence). The V end lost 3 bases, the J end lost 8 bases, and 13 bases lay between the germline ends. CDR3: CAWRIRGGEKLFF. Written as DNA, the CDR3 is TGTGCCTGGAGAATCAGGGGCGGGGAAAAACTGTTTTTT.

The CDR3 region is CASSLPRAGDGDTQYF. CDR3 nucleotide sequence: TGTGCCAGCAGCTTACCGCGAGCGGGAGACGGAGATACGCAGTATTTT. The V call is TRBV11-2, the J call TRBJ2-3, with 8 bases that match TRBD2. Germline values: CDR1 SGHAT, CDR2 FQNNGV. J lost 5 bases, V lost 2 bases, and 9 bases had no gene match. The CDR3 sequence is 16 residues long.

The chain joins TRBV5-1 to TRBJ2-7, with 7 bases aligning to TRBD1. The ends lost 5 bases at V and 2 bases at J; junction bases unmatched: 10. The CDR3 is 15 amino acids. Germline V gives CDR1 SGHRS, CDR2 YFSETQ. The CDR3 reads CASSPTGPQTYEQYF. The CDR3 nucleotides read TGCGCCAGCAGTCCGACAGGGCCCCAAACCTACGAGCAGTACTTC.

The gene calls are TRBV27 and TRBJ1-2; tentatively, D is TRBD1 (6 bases). The germline V gene encodes CDR1 MNHEY and CDR2 SMNVEV (reference sequence). The CDR3 runs 11 residues. V was cut by 10 bases and J by 7 bases, with 13 bases left in between. The CDR3, as DNA: TGTGCCATCATGACAGGAGGTGGCTACACCTTC. Amino acids: CAIMTGGGYTF.

This sequence joins TRBV2 and TRBJ2-2, with D perhaps TRBD2 (5 bases). Germline V gene sequence: CDR1 SNHLY, CDR2 FYNNEI. This CDR3 is built from 12 residues. The chain's CDR3 is CATTGSTGELFF. CDR3 nucleotides: TGTGCGACAACGGGGAGCACCGGGGAGCTGTTTTTT.

V usage is TRBV7-6 and J usage is TRBJ2-2; 7 bases align to TRBD2. Germline trimming cut 8 bases from V and 5 bases from J; bases unmatched to any gene: 5. Per germline, CDR1 SGHVS and CDR2 FNYEAQ. The CDR3 is 13 residues long. CDR3 sequence (DNA): TGTGCCAGCGGCCAGCGGGATACCGGGGAGCTGTTTTTT. This translates into CASGQRDTGELFF.

This chain connects TRBV18 to TRBJ1-1, with 8 bases identical to TRBD1. Germline V gene sequence: CDR1 KGHSH, CDR2 LQKENI. The CDR3 spans 14 residues. V shed 4 bases and J 2 bases; nucleotides not matched to a gene: 3. CDR3 DNA sequence: TGTGCCAGCTCACGGGACAGGACCAACACTGAAGCTTTCTTT. Translated, it gives CASSRDRTNTEAFF.

The genes are TRBV10-3 and TRBJ2-1, with no clear D. The CDR3 sequence is 13 residues long. Germline V gives CDR1 ENHRY, CDR2 SYGVKD. The germline V and J ends were trimmed by 6 bases and 6 bases, with 12 bases remaining between them. CDR3 residues: CAIRGPAVNEQFF. Written as DNA, the CDR3 is TGTGCCATCAGGGGCCCCGCCGTCAATGAGCAGTTCTTC.

This clone was seen once. The chain has TRBV10-2 and TRBJ2-6, with a tentative D call TRBD1 (5 bases). The CDR3 covers 15 residues. Deletions cut 8 bases from V and 0 bases from J, with 11 bases between. Germline CDR1 WSHSY, CDR2 SAAADI. DNA for the CDR3: TGCGCCAGCCAGGGTTACGGCTCTGGGGCCAACGTCCTGACTTTC. It translates to CASQGYGSGANVLTF.

The rearrangement joins TRBV7-9 to TRBJ2-1; 11 bases agree with TRBD2. Per germline, CDR1 SEHNR and CDR2 FQNEAQ (reference sequence). V was pared by 5 bases and J by 9 bases, with 9 bases of the junction left unmatched. This CDR3 comprises 15 residues. The CDR3 DNA reads TGTGCCAGCAGCATAACTAGCGGGGGTTATATTGAGCAGTTCTTC. This sequence encodes CASSITSGGYIEQFF.

This chain links TRBV19 with TRBJ2-2, with 14 bases aligning to TRBD2. CDR3 length: 17 amino acids. Germline CDR1 is LNHDA and CDR2 is SQIVND (reference sequence). The V segment lost 8 bases and the J segment 8 bases; nucleotides outside the gene matches: 13. For the CDR3, the DNA is TGTGCCAGTGGGACTAGCGGGAGTTGGAGTGAAGGGGGGGAGCTGTTTTTT. Protein sequence: CASGTSGSWSEGGELFF.

The V call is TRBV4-1, the J call TRBJ2-4, with 13 positions matching TRBD2. The CDR3 is made up of 17 amino acids. V trimming: 4 bases; J trimming: 4 bases; junction bases outside the gene matches: 7. Per the germline V gene, CDR1 is MGHRA and CDR2 is YSYEKL. CDR3 region: CASSPPTSGRRKNIQYF. The DNA for the CDR3 is TGCGCCAGCAGCCCACCGACTAGCGGGAGGCGGAAAAACATTCAGTACTTC.

The V call is TRBV7-8, the J call TRBJ2-3; 9 nucleotides match TRBD2. The CDR3 sequence is 16 residues long. V dropped 0 bases and J dropped 3; count of bases not matched to a gene: 4. Germline V gene data show CDR1 as SGHVS and CDR2 as FQNEAQ. CDR3: CASSLAGGRGTDTQYF. CDR3 DNA sequence: TGTGCCAGCAGCTTAGCGGGCGGGAGGGGGACAGATACGCAGTATTTT.

V usage is TRBV4-2 and J usage is TRBJ2-3; no definite D call. Germline CDR1 and CDR2: LGHNA and YNFKEQ. There are 14 residues in the CDR3. Trimming cost V 4 bases and J 8 bases, with 16 bases left between them. In DNA, the CDR3 is TGTGCCAGCAGCCTGGAGAACGGCGTTCGTACGCAGTATTTT. Protein product: CASSLENGVRTQYF.

The genes are TRBV4-1 and TRBJ1-5; 11 nucleotides line up with TRBD1. After removal of 3 bases from V and 7 bases from J, the junction contained 14 bases not matched to a gene. Germline CDR1 MGHRA, CDR2 YSYEKL. The CDR3 length is 18 residues. The CDR3: CASSQEPGQGALGQPQHF. CDR3 DNA: TGCGCCAGCAGCCAGGAACCCGGACAGGGGGCCCTCGGACAGCCCCAGCATTTT.

This clone was observed a few times. J is TRBJ2-3 and V is TRBV7-7; TRBD2 matches at 12 bases. In germline, CDR1 is SSHAT, CDR2 FNYEAQ (reference sequence). This CDR3 has 16 residues. Trimming at V came to 6 bases and at J to 3 bases, leaving 7 bases not matched to a gene. CDR3 DNA sequence: TGTGCCAGCAGTCCCGGACTAGCGGGAAGGACAGATACGCAGTATTTT. As protein: CASSPGLAGRTDTQYF.

This clone turned up a few times. The chain employs TRBV6-6 and TRBJ2-3, with TRBD2 matching 9 bases. Germline V gives CDR1 MNHNY, CDR2 SVGAGI (reference sequence). V gave up 8 bases and J gave up 3 bases; unmatched junction bases: 6. The CDR3 consists of 14 residues. This CDR3 is CASAWREGTDTQYF. CDR3 DNA sequence: TGTGCCAGCGCGTGGCGGGAGGGGACAGATACGCAGTATTTT.

This clone has more than one count but fewer than ten. This chain joins TRBV7-3 and TRBJ2-7, with D maybe TRBD1 (5 bases). Germline V gives CDR1 SGHTA, CDR2 FQGTGA. This CDR3 spans 14 amino acids. V lost 4 bases to trimming and J lost 2 bases, with 12 bases between them. DNA for the CDR3: TGTGCCAGCAGCTCCTCAGACAGCGCCTACGAGCAGTACTTC. It is translated as CASSSSDSAYEQYF. The full variable domain, its missing parts supplied by reference TRBV7-3 and TRBJ2-7, is GAGVSQTPSNKVTEKGKYVELRCDPISGHTALYWYRQSLGQGPEFLIYFQGTGAADDSGLPNDRFFAVRPEGSVSTLKIQRTERGDSAVYLCASSSSDSAYEQYFGPGTRLTVT.

This clone came up a few times. The rearrangement uses TRBV29-1 and TRBJ1-1, with TRBD1 as a possible D gene (6 bases). Germline lookup yields CDR1 SQVTM and CDR2 ANQGSEA. V was clipped by 4 bases and J by 4 bases, with 16 bases between them. The CDR3 has 14 amino acids. DNA for the CDR3: TGCAGCGTTGCCCGGGACAAGGTATTCACTGAAGCTTTCTTT. Translating gives CSVARDKVFTEAFF.

The V call is TRBV5-4, the J call TRBJ2-5; D is unresolved. V dropped 4 bases and J dropped 5 bases, with 27 bases sitting between them. The CDR3 is 18 residues long. Germline CDR1 and CDR2: SGHNT and YYREEE (reference sequence). The CDR3 nucleotides are TGTGCCAGCAGCCCGAAATCAAATCTACAGCCCTCTGTGGAGACCCAGTACTTC. Its protein is CASSPKSNLQPSVETQYF. Full variable domain (missing parts from reference TRBV5-4 and TRBJ2-5): ETGVTQSPTHLIKTRGQQVTLRCSSQSGHNTVSWYQQALGQGPQFIFQYYREEENGRGNFPPRFSGLQFPNYSSELNVNALELDDSALYLCASSPKSNLQPSVETQYFGPGTRLLVL.

This chain links TRBV5-1 with TRBJ2-7; 7 bases map to TRBD2. Losses at the gene ends were 1 base for V and 2 bases for J; bases not matched to a gene: 0. In germline, CDR1 is SGHRS, CDR2 YFSETQ. There are 13 residues in the CDR3. The CDR3 nucleotides read TGCGCCAGCAGCTTGACTAGCGCCTACGAGCAGTACTTC. As protein: CASSLTSAYEQYF.

This clone was found once. V is TRBV19 and J is TRBJ2-7, with TRBD2 matching 10 bases. V shed 7 bases and J 3 bases; nucleotides not matched to a gene: 3. The CDR3 consists of 13 residues. Germline CDR1 and CDR2: LNHDA and SQIVND (reference sequence). Written as DNA, the CDR3 is TGTGCCAGTACCCCTAGCGGGAGCTACGAGCAGTACTTC. This sequence encodes CASTPSGSYEQYF.

The V gene is TRBV7-9, the J gene TRBJ2-1; TRBD1 agrees at 7 bases. The junction had 6 bases not matched to a gene; V was cut back by 3 bases and J by 4 bases. CDR3 size: 15 residues. CDR1 is SEHNR and CDR2 is FQNEAQ in the germline V gene (reference sequence). Written as DNA, the CDR3 is TGTGCCAGCAGCTTTGATGCAGGGGGTTACAATGAGCAGTTCTTC. Residues: CASSFDAGGYNEQFF.

The V call is TRBV7-2, the J call TRBJ2-5; 10 nucleotides agree with TRBD2. This CDR3 is 17 amino acids long. Germline values: CDR1 SGHTA, CDR2 FQGNSA. V lost 4 bases to trimming and J lost 3 bases; unmatched junction nucleotides: 11. The CDR3 here is CASSSMTVAGGKETQYF. The CDR3 DNA is TGTGCCAGCAGCTCGATGACCGTAGCGGGAGGTAAAGAGACCCAGTACTTC.

The V gene is TRBV5-1, the J gene TRBJ2-3, with TRBD2 identical over 9 bases. CDR1 is SGHRS, CDR2 YFSETQ, per germline. The CDR3 is 14 residues long. Losses at the gene ends were 0 bases for V and 8 bases for J; bases not matched to a gene: 4. The DNA for the CDR3 is TGCGCCAGCAGCTTGGGGACTAGCGAGCCTACGCAGTATTTT. It is translated as CASSLGTSEPTQYF.

A single count supports this clone. This sequence joins TRBV18 and TRBJ2-3; the match to TRBD2 covers 8 bases. The trim removed 6 bases at V and 2 bases at J, leaving 7 bases unmatched. In germline, CDR1 is KGHSH, CDR2 LQKENI. There are 15 residues in the CDR3. CDR3 in DNA: TGTGCCAGCTCCCAACGGGGGGGGCTCACAGATACGCAGTATTTT. This gives the protein CASSQRGGLTDTQYF. The variable domain in full, with the rest retrieved from reference TRBV18 and TRBJ2-3, is NAGVMQNPRHLVRRRGQEARLRCSPMKGHSHVYWYRQLPEEGLKFMVYLQKENIIDESGMPKERFSAEFPKEGPSILRIQQVVRGDSAAYFCASSQRGGLTDTQYFGPGTRLTVL.

V is TRBV14 and J is TRBJ2-1, with D uncertain. Germline CDR1 is SGHDN and CDR2 is FVKESK. V was pared by 3 bases and J by 9 bases, with 12 bases between. This CDR3 spans 13 amino acids. CDR3: CASSQLDSPEQFF. The CDR3 DNA is TGTGCCAGCAGCCAGCTCGATAGCCCTGAGCAGTTCTTC.

The gene calls are TRBV10-1 and TRBJ2-1, with 11 nucleotides matching TRBD2. CDR1 and CDR2 from the germline V gene are WNHNN and SYGVQD (reference sequence). The CDR3 runs 16 residues. Trimming at V came to 5 bases and at J to 10 bases, leaving 13 bases not matched to a gene. In nucleotides, the CDR3 is TGCGCCAGCAGTCCTGTCGAAACTAGCGGGAGCGGGGAGCAGTTCTTC. It encodes CASSPVETSGSGEQFF.

The V and J genes are TRBV7-2 and TRBJ2-7; 8 bases are a match to TRBD1. The CDR3 runs 16 residues. Germline CDR1 and CDR2: SGHTA and FQGNSA. Trimming at V came to 0 bases and at J to 4 bases, leaving 8 bases not matched to a gene. The CDR3 loop is CASSLALRGREYEQYF. The CDR3 DNA reads as TGTGCCAGCAGCTTAGCGCTCAGGGGGCGCGAGTACGAGCAGTACTTC.

This chain connects TRBV11-3 to TRBJ2-5, with 7 bases identical to TRBD2. The length of the CDR3 is 11 residues. The V gene's germline CDR1 is SGHNT and CDR2 YENEEA. The junction had 1 base not matched to a gene; V was cut back by 11 bases and J by 1 base. CDR3 residues: CASGGQETQYF. The CDR3 DNA follows: TGTGCCTCGGGGGGCCAAGAGACCCAGTACTTC. Using reference TRBV11-3 and TRBJ2-5 for the parts outside the CDR3, the full variable domain is EAGVVQSPRYKIIEKKQPVAFWCNPISGHNTLYWYLQNLGQGPELLIRYENEEAVDDSQLPKDRFSAERLKGVDSTLKIQPAELGDSAVYLCASGGQETQYFGPGTRLLVL.

V and J are TRBV27 and TRBJ1-2; 8 nucleotides agree with TRBD1. The germline CDR1 and CDR2 sequences are MNHEY and SMNVEV (reference sequence). The CDR3 consists of 17 residues. The V and J ends lost 3 bases and 3 bases, in that order; junction bases with no gene match: 12. The CDR3 DNA reads TGTGCCAGCAGTTTCAAGCAGGGGGCGACTACCTACTATGGCTACACCTTC. It specifies CASSFKQGATTYYGYTF.